The text below deals with one TCR beta chain. Germline V CDR1 and CDR2: SGHRS, YFSETQ. Trimming removed 4 bases from V and 1 base from J, with 12 bases in between. The CDR3 covers 16 residues. Repertoires were generated with immunoSEQ multiplex PCR, while TCRdb's copy carries only in-frame clones and drops some. The profile covers 70,000 to 80,000 clones, with about 84% appearing a single time and about 4.9% taken by the ten largest. The entry originates in a study of OX40 agonist ivuxolimab in advanced cancers. Overall study: The group had a mean age of about 64 years, ranged from about 23 to 79, and was roughly 80% male.

Autoimmune disease history or systemic immunosuppression led to patients being barred. The gene calls are TRBV5-1 and TRBJ2-6; D remains unclear. The material sequenced was CD4+ or CD8+ T cells sorted from blood, taken in a trial of the OX40 agonist ivuxolimab. This sequence was found in an adult with an advanced solid tumor such as melanoma, head and neck, liver or kidney cancer. CDR3 residues: CASSLEVQSGANVLTF. CDR3 nucleotides: TGCGCCAGCAGCCTAGAAGTCCAATCTGGGGCCAACGTCCTGACTTTC.